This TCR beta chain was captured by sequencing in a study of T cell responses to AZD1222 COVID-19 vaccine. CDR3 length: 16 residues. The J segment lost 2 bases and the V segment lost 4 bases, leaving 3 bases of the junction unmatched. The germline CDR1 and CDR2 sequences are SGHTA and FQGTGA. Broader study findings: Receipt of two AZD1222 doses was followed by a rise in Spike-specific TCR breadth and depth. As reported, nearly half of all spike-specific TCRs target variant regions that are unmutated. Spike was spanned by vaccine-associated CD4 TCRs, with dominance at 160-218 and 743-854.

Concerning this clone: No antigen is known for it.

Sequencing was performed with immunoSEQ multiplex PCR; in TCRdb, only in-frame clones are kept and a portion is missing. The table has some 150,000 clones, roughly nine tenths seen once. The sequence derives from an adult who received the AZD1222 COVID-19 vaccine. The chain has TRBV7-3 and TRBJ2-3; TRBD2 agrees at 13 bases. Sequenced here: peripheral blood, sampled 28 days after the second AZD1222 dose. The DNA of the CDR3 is TGTGCCAGCAGCTCGGGACTAGCGGGGCCCACAGATACGCAGTATTTT. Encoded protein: CASSSGLAGPTDTQYF. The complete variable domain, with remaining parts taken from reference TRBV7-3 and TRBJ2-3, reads GAGVSQTPSNKVTEKGKYVELRCDPISGHTALYWYRQSLGQGPEFLIYFQGTGAADDSGLPNDRFFAVRPEGSVSTLKIQRTERGDSAVYLCASSSGLAGPTDTQYFGPGTRLTVL.